A selection of T cell receptor beta chains follows, all from one sample in a study of blood T cell repertoires in COVID-19. TCRdb's copy holds only in-frame clones and misses some; the assay was immunoSEQ multiplex PCR. The repertoire holds 100,000 to 150,000 clones, with roughly 89% as singletons. The material sequenced was peripheral blood. These receptors were taken from a man in his sixties with COVID-19, enrolled during active disease. Each CDR3 is given with its conserved first and last residue. A D gene is named only where the DNA matches it firmly. The size field is filled for only some rows; it gives once, few, many or a size class.

once	TRBD1	TRBV19	TRBJ2-7	TGTGCCAGTAGTACGGACAGGGGACTTTTGGCGGGCGAGCAGTACTTC	CASSTDRGLLAGEQYF
-	TRBD1	TRBV9	TRBJ1-1	TGTGCCAGCAGCGTAGGGGACAGTCGCACTGAAGCTTTCTTT	CASSVGDSRTEAFF
-	-	TRBV28	TRBJ1-2	TGTGCCAGCAGGGAGACTGCGCGGCCTTATGGCTACACCTTC	CASRETARPYGYTF
-	-	TRBV6-2/TRBV6-3	TRBJ2-1	TGTGCCAGCAGCCTAAAGGGGGAGCAGTTCTTC	CASSLKGEQFF
-	-	TRBV19	TRBJ2-5	TGTGCCAGCGCCTCGGCGGGGGCGTCGAGAGAGACCCAGTACTTC	CASASAGASRETQYF
-	-	TRBV7-9	TRBJ1-3	TGTGCCAGCAGCTTTCGATCAGATGGAAACACCATATATTTT	CASSFRSDGNTIYF
-	-	TRBV7-6	TRBJ1-1	TGTGCCAGCAGCTTAGGTGCAGGTTTAGTAGGGAACACTGAAGCTTTCTTT	CASSLGAGLVGNTEAFF
-	TRBD1	TRBV20-1	TRBJ1-2	TGCAGTGCTGGACAGGGCAATGGCTACACCTTC	CSAGQGNGYTF
-	-	TRBV30	TRBJ1-2	TGTGCCAGACTCACTAACTATGGCTACACCTTC	CARLTNYGYTF
once	TRBD1	TRBV5-1	TRBJ2-7	TGCGCCAGCAGCCGTACAGGGGACTCCTACGAGCAGTACTTC	CASSRTGDSYEQYF
-	-	TRBV4-1	TRBJ1-1	TGCGCCAGCAGCCAACAGACAGCGAACACTGAAGCTTTCTTT	CASSQQTANTEAFF
-	TRBD1	TRBV27	TRBJ1-2	TGTGCCAGCAGTAACAGGGGAATCTATGGCTACACCTTC	CASSNRGIYGYTF
-	-	TRBV7-2	TRBJ2-6	TGTGCCAGCAGCCCTAGAAGGCTGGCTGGGGCCAACGTCCTGACTTTC	CASSPRRLAGANVLTF
-	TRBD1	TRBV24-1	TRBJ2-5	TGTGCCACCAGTGATTTTAGGTTCTCGGGCGGCCCGACAGGGGGACAAGAGACCCAGTACTTC	CATSDFRFSGGPTGGQETQYF
-	TRBD1	TRBV5-1	TRBJ2-2	TGCGCCAGCAGTACCGGACAGGGGATCACCGGGGAGCTGTTTTTT	CASSTGQGITGELFF
-	-	TRBV30	TRBJ1-4	TGTGCCTGGGGGGCGGGTTCTGGGGCAACTAATGAAAAACTGTTTTTT	CAWGAGSGATNEKLFF
-	-	TRBV7-3	TRBJ2-3	TGTGCCAGCAGCCCGGACTCGGGGACAGATACGCAGTATTTT	CASSPDSGTDTQYF
few	-	TRBV7-8	TRBJ1-2	TGTGCCAGCAGCTTAGACGGATTGGGCTCCTATGGCTACACCTTC	CASSLDGLGSYGYTF
-	TRBD2	TRBV3-1/TRBV3-2	TRBJ2-7	TGTGCCAGCAGCCTATCTGGACGGGGGGGGGAGCAGTACTTC	CASSLSGRGGEQYF
-	-	TRBV18	TRBJ2-3	TGTGCCAGCTCACCACTTCAGGGATCTCACGATACGCAGTATTTT	CASSPLQGSHDTQYF
-	TRBD1	TRBV7-8	TRBJ1-5	TGTGCCAGCAGCCCACAGGGGGAGGGCAATCAGCCCCAGCATTTT	CASSPQGEGNQPQHF
-	TRBD1	TRBV11-2	TRBJ1-1	TGTGCCAGCAGCCCCCTGACAGGGTTGGCCCCTGAAGCTTTCTTT	CASSPLTGLAPEAFF
-	-	TRBV2	TRBJ2-5	TGTGCCAGCATGAGAATTGAGACCCAGTACTTC	CASMRIETQYF
-	-	TRBV20-1	TRBJ2-7	TGCAGTGCTAGAAAGACAAACGAGCAGTACTTC	CSARKTNEQYF
-	TRBD1	TRBV5-1	TRBJ2-6	TGCGCCAGCAGCTTGGGGACAGGGCCCTCTGGGGCCAACGTCCTGACTTTC	CASSLGTGPSGANVLTF
-	TRBD1	TRBV5-4	TRBJ2-5	TGTGCCAGCAGCCCCGGGACAGGGAAAGAGACCCAGTACTTC	CASSPGTGKETQYF
few	TRBD1	TRBV6-5	TRBJ2-2	TGTGCCAGCAGTTACGAGGGGGCTACGAACACCGGGGAGCTGTTTTTT	CASSYEGATNTGELFF
-	TRBD1	TRBV7-2	TRBJ2-7	TGTGCCAGCAGCTTGGACACCGAACAGGGGGGAAGAGAGCAGTACTTC	CASSLDTEQGGREQYF
-	TRBD2	TRBV28	TRBJ2-1	TGTGCCAGCAGTCATAGCGGGAGCTCCTACAATGAGCAGTTCTTC	CASSHSGSSYNEQFF
-	TRBD1	TRBV29-1	TRBJ1-2	TGCAGCGTGGGGGGACAGGGGGCTAACTATGGCTACACCTTC	CSVGGQGANYGYTF
-	-	TRBV29-1	TRBJ1-2	TGCAGCGATAGGGAGCCAAGCGGTGGCTACACCTTC	CSDREPSGGYTF
-	TRBD1	TRBV6-6	TRBJ1-4	TGTGCCAGCAGTTACGCAGGGGGCCTTGAAAAACTGTTTTTT	CASSYAGGLEKLFF
-	-	TRBV7-2	TRBJ1-4	TGTGCCAGCAGCTTAGAGGGCAGGGAGGGGGAAAAACTGTTTTTT	CASSLEGREGEKLFF
-	-	TRBV3-1/TRBV3-2	TRBJ2-7	TGTGCCAGCAGCCCAGCGGGGCGCAGGGGCTACGAGCAGTACTTC	CASSPAGRRGYEQYF
once	-	TRBV27	TRBJ1-5	TGTGCCAGCAGTTTGAGGAATAGCAATCAGCCCCAGCATTTT	CASSLRNSNQPQHF
-	-	TRBV28	TRBJ1-2	TGTGCCAGCACCTTAGGAGGTGGTGGACTGCCGGGTGGCTACACCTTC	CASTLGGGGLPGGYTF
-	TRBD1	TRBV7-3	TRBJ1-2	TGTGCCAGCAGCTTAATGGCAGGGGGAGGCTACACCTTC	CASSLMAGGGYTF
many	TRBD2	TRBV15	TRBJ2-1	TGTGCCACCAGCAGAGAGAGGACTAGGATAGATGAGCAGTTCTTC	CATSRERTRIDEQFF
-	TRBD1	TRBV5-4	TRBJ2-7	TGTGCCAGCAGCCATCGGGACAGGGGCTACGAGCAGTACTTC	CASSHRDRGYEQYF